The sequence of this TCR beta chain was determined in a study of blood T cells in healthy people across ages. Notes on the study in general: Unsorted PBMC material precluded a definitive naive versus antigen-experienced comparison.

Using a J-beta primer mix together with a sample-barcoded 5' primer, a second PCR was run for 7 to 11 cycles. Every cDNA molecule bore a tag from a template-switch adaptor containing 12 random nucleotides. TCRdb passed the 5' RACE reads through MiXCR, listing each CDR3 protein once. The table lists 1.5 million to 2 million distinct CDR3 sequences, roughly two fifths of them singletons. This clonotype was seen at least ten times. Its cognate antigen is unknown. This TCR was sampled from a human donor in good health. Material: blood.

DNA of the CDR3: TGTGCCAGCCTTTCAGGAGGCTCTGGGGCCAACGTCCTGACTTTC. Protein product: CASLSGGSGANVLTF. The chain carries TRBV7-2 and TRBJ2-6, with a weak D call TRBD2 (5 bases). The ends were cut back, 8 bases at V and 0 bases at J, with 11 bases in the middle. The CDR3 totals 15 residues. The germline V gene has CDR1 SGHTA and CDR2 FQGNSA.